One sample yielded the 25 T cell receptor beta chains listed below, sequenced in a study of blood T cell repertoires in COVID-19. Sequenced by immunoSEQ multiplex PCR; TCRdb stores in-frame clones only, minus some. The sample lists some 80,000 clones; 70% to 90% were seen once. Sequencing was performed on peripheral blood. The receptors originated from a human donor in a cohort sampled during active COVID-19.

V usage is TRBV5-4 and J usage is TRBJ1-6; 7 nucleotides line up with TRBD1. Germline lookup yields CDR1 SGHNT and CDR2 YYREEE (reference sequence). J lost 9 bases, V lost 2 bases, and 8 bases had no gene match. The CDR3 totals 15 residues. CDR3 loop: CASSLPGQKISPLHF. In DNA form, the CDR3 reads TGTGCCAGCAGCTTACCGGGACAGAAGATTTCACCCCTCCACTTT.

The chain joins TRBV6-5 to TRBJ2-3; the D is unclear. Germline V lookup: CDR1 MNHEY, CDR2 SVGAGI. The CDR3 has 13 amino acids. V lost 6 bases and J lost 1, with 8 bases in between. The CDR3 sequence is CASSVFGTDTQYF. CDR3 DNA sequence: TGTGCCAGCAGCGTCTTTGGCACAGATACGCAGTATTTT.

CDR3 region: CASSLLGTGVGETQYF. The DNA of the CDR3 is TGTGCCAGCAGTTTATTGGGGACAGGGGTGGGAGAGACCCAGTACTTC. The chain joins TRBV27 to TRBJ2-5; the match to TRBD1 covers 10 bases. The CDR3 is 16 amino acids. CDR1 and CDR2 (germline): MNHEY, SMNVEV (reference sequence). V gave up 1 base and J gave up 4 bases; unmatched junction bases: 6.

This chain links TRBV28 with TRBJ2-1; weak D call: TRBD2 (5 bases). The CDR3 extends over 16 amino acids. Trimming left V 2 bases short and J 2 bases short, with 13 bases between. Germline V gene lookup returns CDR1 MDHEN and CDR2 SYDVKM. CDR3 protein: CASSLAPAAPYNEQFF. In DNA form, the CDR3 reads TGTGCCAGCAGTTTAGCCCCAGCGGCCCCCTACAATGAGCAGTTCTTC.

V is TRBV5-6 and J is TRBJ1-2, with D tentatively TRBD1 (6 bases). V lost 4 bases, J lost 0 bases, and 22 bases lay in between. Germline CDR1 is SGHDT and CDR2 is YYEEEE. The CDR3 has 18 amino acids. The CDR3 coding sequence is TGTGCCAGCAGCCCACAGGCCGGGGGGGGCCTAGCTAACTATGGCTACACCTTC. It encodes CASSPQAGGGLANYGYTF.

Only one count was recorded for this clone. The chain is built from TRBV7-2 and TRBJ2-7; TRBD1 aligns across 9 bases. After removal of 6 bases from V and 1 base from J, the junction contained 4 bases not matched to a gene. CDR1 and CDR2 (germline): SGHTA, FQGNSA. The CDR3 is 14 amino acids. CDR3 loop: CASSYDRGSYEQYF. CDR3 in DNA: TGTGCCAGCAGTTACGACAGGGGGTCCTACGAGCAGTACTTC.

This clone was recorded only once. CDR3 amino acids: CASSPPGGRQETQYF. The CDR3, as DNA: TGTGCCAGCTCACCACCCGGGGGTCGGCAAGAGACCCAGTACTTC. The V and J genes are TRBV18 and TRBJ2-5; a weak D match, TRBD2 (6 bases). This CDR3 region has 15 residues. Between the trimmed V and J ends, which lost 0 bases and 2 bases, there was a span of 10 bases. Germline CDR1 KGHSH, CDR2 LQKENI.

J is TRBJ2-1 and V is TRBV25-1; 8 nucleotides agree with TRBD2. Germline CDR1 and CDR2: MGHDK and SYGVNS. The CDR3 has 15 amino acids. The trim removed 8 bases at V and 8 bases at J, leaving 14 bases unmatched. In DNA, the CDR3 is TGTGCCAGCTCCGGGGGGGTAGCGGGAAGCTATGAGCAGTTCTTC. Protein: CASSGGVAGSYEQFF.

The V call is TRBV6-5, the J call TRBJ1-3, with D perhaps matching TRBD1 (5 bases). Per the germline V gene, CDR1 is MNHEY and CDR2 is SVGAGI. The CDR3 sequence is 14 residues long. Deletions cut 5 bases from V and 0 bases from J, with 8 bases between. The CDR3 sequence: CASSTGPSGNTIYF. Written as DNA, the CDR3 is TGTGCCAGCAGTACAGGACCCTCTGGAAACACCATATATTTT.

V usage is TRBV18 and J usage is TRBJ1-6; D unresolved. Trimming removed 3 bases at V and 0 bases at J, with 15 bases between. This CDR3 is 18 amino acids long. Germline V CDR1 and CDR2: KGHSH, LQKENI. CDR3: CASSPLTLQFSYNSPLHF. CDR3 coding DNA: TGTGCCAGCTCACCCCTCACCTTACAGTTCTCCTATAATTCACCCCTCCACTTT.

This rearrangement joins TRBV19 to TRBJ1-4; a possible D gene is TRBD1 (5 bases). This CDR3 contains 18 residues. Trimming took 5 bases from V and 0 from J, leaving 19 bases between them. Germline V gene data show CDR1 as LNHDA and CDR2 as SQIVND (reference sequence). The CDR3 here is CASSSRHNLRATNEKLFF. CDR3 coding DNA: TGTGCCAGTAGTTCACGACATAACCTCAGGGCAACTAATGAAAAACTGTTTTTT.

The chain joins TRBV6-2 or TRBV6-3 to TRBJ1-2, with D perhaps TRBD1 (6 bases). V lost 4 bases to trimming and J lost 5 bases, with 14 bases between them. The CDR3 extends over 14 amino acids. The germline gives CDR1 MNHEY, CDR2 SVGEGT. The CDR3: CASSSGQRRYGYTF. Written as DNA, the CDR3 is TGTGCCAGCAGTTCCGGACAGCGGAGGTATGGCTACACCTTC.

The V call is TRBV12-5, the J call TRBJ1-3; D is unresolved. CDR1 and CDR2 from the germline V gene are LGHNT and FRNRAP. The CDR3 consists of 16 residues. V was clipped by 6 bases and J by 0 bases, with 15 bases between them. This CDR3 reads CASGPIGTISGNTIYF. For the CDR3, the DNA is TGTGCTAGTGGCCCCATAGGCACTATCTCTGGAAACACCATATATTTT.

V and J are TRBV19 and TRBJ1-4; D not certain. Per the germline V gene, CDR1 is LNHDA and CDR2 is SQIVND (reference sequence). The CDR3 runs 16 residues. Trimming pared 4 bases from V and 4 bases from J, leaving 16 bases between. DNA for the CDR3: TGTGCCAGTAGTACCTCACGGGGTCAAAATAATGAAAAACTGTTTTTT. It specifies CASSTSRGQNNEKLFF.

This rearrangement joins TRBV5-4 to TRBJ2-3; TRBD2 might be the D (7 bases). Trimming removed 0 bases at V and 2 bases at J, with 16 bases between. In germline, CDR1 is SGHNT, CDR2 YYREEE (reference sequence). The CDR3 runs to 17 residues. The CDR3 is CASSLGGSGDITDTQYF. The CDR3 DNA reads as TGTGCCAGCAGCTTGGGGGGGAGCGGGGACATCACAGATACGCAGTATTTT.

The CDR3 DNA is TGTGCCAGCAGTTCTCTTAGCGGCAATGAGCAGTTCTTC. Its protein product is CASSSLSGNEQFF. The V and J genes are TRBV2 and TRBJ2-1, with D tentatively TRBD2 (6 bases). Germline V gene sequence: CDR1 SNHLY, CDR2 FYNNEI. The V and J ends lost 5 bases and 6 bases respectively, with 11 bases between them. CDR3 length: 13 amino acids. The full variable domain, rest sourced from reference TRBV2 and TRBJ2-1, is EPEVTQTPSHQVTQMGQEVILRCVPISNHLYFYWYRQILGQKVEFLVSFYNNEISEKSEIFDDQFSVERPDGSNFTLKIRSTKLEDSAMYFCASSSLSGNEQFFGPGTRLTVL.

The genes are TRBV27 and TRBJ1-2, with 7 positions matching TRBD1. This CDR3 is 13 amino acids long. Germline values: CDR1 MNHEY, CDR2 SMNVEV (reference sequence). V lost 3 bases and J lost 4; bases outside the gene matches: 2. CDR3 nucleotides: TGTGCCAGCAGTTTGGCAGGGGGCTATGGCTACACCTTC. This sequence encodes CASSLAGGYGYTF.

This chain uses TRBV19 with TRBJ1-1, with TRBD1 as a possible D gene (5 bases). Trimming took 5 bases from V and 6 from J, leaving 13 bases between them. Germline CDR1 is LNHDA and CDR2 is SQIVND (reference sequence). The length of the CDR3 is 13 residues. The DNA for the CDR3 is TGTGCCAGTAGTCTATTGGGGGGTGCTGAAGCTTTCTTT. Protein sequence: CASSLLGGAEAFF.

V and J are TRBV27 and TRBJ2-1, with a tentative D call TRBD1 (5 bases). From germline, CDR1 is MNHEY and CDR2 SMNVEV (reference sequence). The germline V and J ends were trimmed by 8 bases and 6 bases, with 20 bases remaining between them. The CDR3 covers 15 residues. The CDR3 DNA reads TGTGCCAGCCGTAAGGACAACCTTATCCTCAATGAGCAGTTCTTC. The encoded protein is CASRKDNLILNEQFF.

This chain joins TRBV4-2 and TRBJ2-5; 13 bases agree with TRBD2. The germline gives CDR1 LGHNA, CDR2 YNFKEQ. This CDR3 contains 15 residues. The ends lost 1 base at V and 4 bases at J; junction bases unmatched: 0. CDR3 in DNA: TGTGCCAGCAGCCAAGGGACTAGCGGGGGAGAGACCCAGTACTTC. This translates into CASSQGTSGGETQYF.

V and J are TRBV7-3 and TRBJ2-7, with D tentatively TRBD1 (5 bases). The germline V gene encodes CDR1 SGHTA and CDR2 FQGTGA. The CDR3 runs 15 residues. The germline V and J ends were trimmed by 4 bases and 2 bases, with 15 bases remaining between them. The CDR3 protein is CASSSIPTGTYEQYF. The CDR3, as DNA: TGTGCCAGCAGCTCTATACCCACAGGCACCTACGAGCAGTACTTC. The variable domain in full, completed from reference TRBV7-3 and TRBJ2-7, reads GAGVSQTPSNKVTEKGKYVELRCDPISGHTALYWYRQSLGQGPEFLIYFQGTGAADDSGLPNDRFFAVRPEGSVSTLKIQRTERGDSAVYLCASSSIPTGTYEQYFGPGTRLTVT.

The gene calls are TRBV7-2 and TRBJ2-3, with 12 bases identical to TRBD2. This CDR3 has 16 amino acids. Losses at the gene ends were 2 bases for V and 9 bases for J; bases not matched to a gene: 9. Germline CDR1 reads SGHTA; CDR2 reads FQGNSA. The CDR3 sequence is CASSLRRLAGVYTQYF. In DNA form, the CDR3 reads TGTGCCAGCAGCTTACGTCGACTAGCGGGGGTATACACGCAGTATTTT.

The chain is built from TRBV11-2 and TRBJ2-7; D may be TRBD2 (5 bases). V lost 4 bases to trimming and J lost 0 bases, with 7 bases between them. The CDR3 covers 13 residues. Germline values: CDR1 SGHAT, CDR2 FQNNGV. The CDR3 DNA is TGTGCCAGCAGCTCACGGGACTCCTACGAGCAGTACTTC. The encoded protein is CASSSRDSYEQYF.

In DNA form, the CDR3 reads TGTGCCAGCAGCTACGATCGGGGGATGAACACTGAAGCTTTCTTT. Protein sequence: CASSYDRGMNTEAFF. This chain uses TRBV5-4 with TRBJ1-1; the D gene is possibly TRBD1 (5 bases). V was pared by 3 bases and J by 0 bases, with 12 bases between. Germline CDR1 SGHNT, CDR2 YYREEE (reference sequence). This CDR3 region has 15 residues.

The V gene is TRBV10-1, the J gene TRBJ1-1; weak D call: TRBD1 (6 bases). V lost 2 bases, J lost 8 bases, and 15 bases lay in between. The CDR3 runs to 14 residues. The germline gives CDR1 WNHNN, CDR2 SYGVQD (reference sequence). In DNA, the CDR3 is TGCGCCAGCAGTGAGGCCTCCCAGGGGAACGAAGCTTTCTTT. This codes for CASSEASQGNEAFF.